This entry features one T cell receptor beta chain sequence. Its antigen is not known. This specimen comes from a study of T cell clones after liver transplantation. Overall study context: A pre-transplant mixed lymphocyte reaction with TCRbeta sequencing defined graft-donor-reactive clones followed in post-transplant blood. Tolerant meant at least one year fully off immunosuppression without liver enzymes above twice normal.

Notes on the study in general: In a couple of subjects, few donor cells limited the measurable donor-reactive repertoire. A significant post-transplant drop in circulating graft-donor-reactive CD4 TCRbeta sequences occurred in most of the 8 subjects.

From germline, CDR1 is LNHDA and CDR2 SQIVND (reference sequence). V lost 7 bases, J lost 7 bases, and 7 bases stayed unmatched. This CDR3 region has 14 residues. The method was immunoSEQ multiplex PCR; TCRdb's version includes in-frame clones alone and lacks a portion of them. The sample has fewer than 45,000 clones, 70% to 90% seen once; the top ten hold over 2%. Sequencing used CD4+ T cells from blood, obtained 24 months after liver transplant. The chain combines TRBV19 with TRBJ1-4; 9 nucleotides match TRBD1. The sequence was collected from a human patient who received a liver transplant. A share of the T cells may be of graft donor origin. The CDR3 sequence is CASMDRGVGEKLFF. DNA of the CDR3: TGTGCCAGTATGGACAGGGGCGTAGGTGAAAAACTGTTTTTT.